Below, 2 T cell receptor beta chains from the same sample are listed, as sequenced in a study of CD8 T cells in ankylosing spondylitis. TCRdb analysed the 5' RACE reads with MiXCR anew, one entry per CDR3 protein. The table includes about 220,000 distinct CDR3 sequences, approximately 20% detected once. Study-wide findings and caveats: Within ankylosing spondylitis blood, a TCR beta motif made up of seven to nine highly homologous variants appeared to be characteristic.

No antigen has been identified for these receptors. The sample was blood, either unsorted or a sorted T cell fraction (not recorded which). The receptors shown here come from a male donor with ankylosing spondylitis.

This chain connects TRBV30 to TRBJ1-2; the D is unclear. Germline V gene lookup returns CDR1 GTSNPN and CDR2 SVGIG (reference sequence). The CDR3 runs 12 residues. V lost 0 bases and J 5 bases, leaving 7 bases between the germline ends. CDR3 sequence: CAWSVPGYGYTF. The CDR3 bases are TGTGCCTGGAGTGTCCCCGGGTATGGCTACACCTTC.

The chain links TRBV7-3 to TRBJ2-1, with 9 bases aligning to TRBD2. The V and J ends lost 1 base and 6 bases, in that order; junction bases with no gene match: 4. Germline values: CDR1 SGHTA, CDR2 FQGTGA. The CDR3 sequence is 15 residues long. CDR3 sequence: CASSLIAGAGNEQFF. CDR3 DNA sequence: TGTGCCAGCAGCTTAATAGCGGGAGCAGGCAATGAGCAGTTCTTC.